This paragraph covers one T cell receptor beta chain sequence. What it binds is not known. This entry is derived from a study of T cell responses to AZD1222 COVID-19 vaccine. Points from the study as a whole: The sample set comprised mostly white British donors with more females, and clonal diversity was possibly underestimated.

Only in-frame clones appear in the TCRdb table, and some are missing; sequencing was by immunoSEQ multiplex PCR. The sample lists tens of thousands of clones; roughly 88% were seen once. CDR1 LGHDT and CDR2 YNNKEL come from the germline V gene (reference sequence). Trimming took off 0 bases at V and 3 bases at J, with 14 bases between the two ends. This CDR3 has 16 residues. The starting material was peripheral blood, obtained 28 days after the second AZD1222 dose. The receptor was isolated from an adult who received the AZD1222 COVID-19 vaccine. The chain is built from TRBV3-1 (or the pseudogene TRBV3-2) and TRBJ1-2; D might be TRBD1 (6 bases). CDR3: CASSQDLGAGDYGYTF. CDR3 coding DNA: TGTGCCAGCAGCCAAGATTTGGGGGCTGGGGACTATGGCTACACCTTC.